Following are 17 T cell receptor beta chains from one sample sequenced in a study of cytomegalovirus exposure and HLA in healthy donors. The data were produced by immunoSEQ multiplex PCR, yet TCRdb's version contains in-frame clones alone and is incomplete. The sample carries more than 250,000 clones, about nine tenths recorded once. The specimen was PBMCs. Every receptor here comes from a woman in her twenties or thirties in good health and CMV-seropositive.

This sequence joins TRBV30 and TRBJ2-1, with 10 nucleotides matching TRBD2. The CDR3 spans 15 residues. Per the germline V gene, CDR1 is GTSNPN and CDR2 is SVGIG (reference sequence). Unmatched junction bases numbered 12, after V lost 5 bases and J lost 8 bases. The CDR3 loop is CAWGDLAGVTDEQFF. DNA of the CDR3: TGTGCCTGGGGGGACCTAGCGGGAGTTACCGATGAGCAGTTCTTC. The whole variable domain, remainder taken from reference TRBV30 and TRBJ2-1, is SQTIHQWPATLVQPVGSPLSLECTVEGTSNPNLYWYRQAAGRGLQLLFYSVGIGQISSEVPQNLSASRPQDRQFILSSKKLLLSDSGFYLCAWGDLAGVTDEQFFGPGTRLTVL.

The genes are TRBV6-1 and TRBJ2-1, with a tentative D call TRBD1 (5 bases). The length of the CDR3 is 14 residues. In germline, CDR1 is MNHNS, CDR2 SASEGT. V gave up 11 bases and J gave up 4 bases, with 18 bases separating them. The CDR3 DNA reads TGTGCCGGGTCCCAGGGTAGCAGATACAATGAGCAGTTCTTC. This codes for CAGSQGSRYNEQFF.

CDR3 DNA sequence: TGCGCCAGCAGCCCTAGCGGGGGGGCCGGCAATGAGCAGTTCTTC. This translates into CASSPSGGAGNEQFF. This chain joins TRBV4-1 and TRBJ2-1; 12 bases align to TRBD2. The V gene end was trimmed by 4 bases and the J gene end by 6 bases; junction bases not matched to a gene: 4. Germline assignment: CDR1 MGHRA and CDR2 YSYEKL. The CDR3 length is 15 residues.

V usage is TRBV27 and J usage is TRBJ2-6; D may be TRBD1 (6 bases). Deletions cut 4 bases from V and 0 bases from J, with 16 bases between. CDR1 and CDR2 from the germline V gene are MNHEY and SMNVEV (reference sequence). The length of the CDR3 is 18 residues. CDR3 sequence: CASSSNGQTNSGANVLTF. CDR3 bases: TGTGCCAGCAGTTCTAACGGACAGACTAACTCTGGGGCCAACGTCCTGACTTTC.

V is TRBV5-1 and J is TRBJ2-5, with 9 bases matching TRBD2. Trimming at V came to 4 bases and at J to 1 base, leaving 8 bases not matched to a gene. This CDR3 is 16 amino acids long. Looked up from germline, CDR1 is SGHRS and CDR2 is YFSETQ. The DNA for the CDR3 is TGCGCCAGCAGCCCCCTCCCACTAGCGGGCCAAGAGACCCAGTACTTC. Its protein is CASSPLPLAGQETQYF.

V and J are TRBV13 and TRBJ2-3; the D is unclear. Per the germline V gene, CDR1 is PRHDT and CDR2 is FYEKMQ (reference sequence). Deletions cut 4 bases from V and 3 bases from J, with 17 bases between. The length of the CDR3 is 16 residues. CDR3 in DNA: TGTGCCAGCAGCTCTGGATTGCGAGGAGCAACAGATACGCAGTATTTT. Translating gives CASSSGLRGATDTQYF.

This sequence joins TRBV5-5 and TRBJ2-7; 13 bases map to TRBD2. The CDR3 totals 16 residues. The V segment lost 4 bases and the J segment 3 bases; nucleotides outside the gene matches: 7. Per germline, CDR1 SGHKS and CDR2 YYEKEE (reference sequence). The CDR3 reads CASSTRLAGGNYEQYF. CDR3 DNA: TGTGCCAGCAGCACCCGACTAGCGGGGGGCAACTACGAGCAGTACTTC.

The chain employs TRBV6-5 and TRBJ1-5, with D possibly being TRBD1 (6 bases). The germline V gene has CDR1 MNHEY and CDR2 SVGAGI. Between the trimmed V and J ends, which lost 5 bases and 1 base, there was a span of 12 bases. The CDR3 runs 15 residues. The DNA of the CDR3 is TGTGCCAGCAGTCCTGGCAGGGGAAGCAATCAGCCCCAGCATTTT. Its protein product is CASSPGRGSNQPQHF.

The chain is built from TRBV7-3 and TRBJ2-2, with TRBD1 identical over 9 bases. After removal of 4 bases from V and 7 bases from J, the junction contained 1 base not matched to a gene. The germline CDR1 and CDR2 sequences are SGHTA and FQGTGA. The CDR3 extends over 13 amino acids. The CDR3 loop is CASSSDRGGELFF. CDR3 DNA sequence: TGTGCCAGCAGCTCGGACAGGGGCGGGGAGCTGTTTTTT.

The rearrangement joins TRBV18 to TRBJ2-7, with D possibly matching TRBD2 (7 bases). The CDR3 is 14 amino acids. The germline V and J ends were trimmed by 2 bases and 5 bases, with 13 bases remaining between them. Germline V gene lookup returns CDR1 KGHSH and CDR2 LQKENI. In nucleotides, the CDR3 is TGTGCCAGCTCACCAGGGTTAGGGGGGGACGAGCAGTACTTC. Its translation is CASSPGLGGDEQYF.

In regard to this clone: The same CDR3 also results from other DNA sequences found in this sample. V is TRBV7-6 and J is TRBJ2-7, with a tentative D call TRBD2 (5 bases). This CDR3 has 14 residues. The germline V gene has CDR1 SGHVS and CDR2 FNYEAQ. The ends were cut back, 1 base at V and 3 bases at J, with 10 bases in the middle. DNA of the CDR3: TGTGCCAGCAGCTTAGGGGCTGGGAGCTACGAGCAGTACTTC. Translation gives CASSLGAGSYEQYF. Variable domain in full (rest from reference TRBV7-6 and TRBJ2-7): GAGVSQSPRYKVTKRGQDVALRCDPISGHVSLYWYRQALGQGPEFLTYFNYEAQQDKSGLPNDRFSAERPEGSISTLTIQRTEQRDSAMYRCASSLGAGSYEQYFGPGTRLTVT.

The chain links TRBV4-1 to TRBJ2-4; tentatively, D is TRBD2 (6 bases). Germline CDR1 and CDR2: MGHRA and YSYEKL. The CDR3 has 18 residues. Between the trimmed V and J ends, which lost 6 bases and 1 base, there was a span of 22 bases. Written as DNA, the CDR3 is TGCGCCAGCAGTAACGATGGCCGCGCTAGCGCTGCCAAAAACATTCAGTACTTC. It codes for CASSNDGRASAAKNIQYF.

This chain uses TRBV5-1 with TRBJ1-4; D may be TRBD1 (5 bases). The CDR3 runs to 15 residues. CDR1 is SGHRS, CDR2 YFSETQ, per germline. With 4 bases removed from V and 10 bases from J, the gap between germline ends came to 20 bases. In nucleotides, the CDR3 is TGCGCCAGCAGCACCGCAGGGATTGGATCCGGAAAACTGTTTTTT. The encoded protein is CASSTAGIGSGKLFF.

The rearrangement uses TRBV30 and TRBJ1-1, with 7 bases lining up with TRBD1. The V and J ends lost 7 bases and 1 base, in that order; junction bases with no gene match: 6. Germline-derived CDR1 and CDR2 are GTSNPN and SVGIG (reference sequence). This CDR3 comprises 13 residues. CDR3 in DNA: TGTGCCTTTACAGGGGAGGCGAACACTGAAGCTTTCTTT. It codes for CAFTGEANTEAFF.

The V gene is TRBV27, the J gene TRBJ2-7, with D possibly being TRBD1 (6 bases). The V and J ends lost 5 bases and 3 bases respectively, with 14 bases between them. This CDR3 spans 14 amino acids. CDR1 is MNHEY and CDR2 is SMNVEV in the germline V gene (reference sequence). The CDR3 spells CASSLTGLLYEQYF. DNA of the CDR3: TGTGCCAGCAGTCTTACAGGGTTACTCTACGAGCAGTACTTC.

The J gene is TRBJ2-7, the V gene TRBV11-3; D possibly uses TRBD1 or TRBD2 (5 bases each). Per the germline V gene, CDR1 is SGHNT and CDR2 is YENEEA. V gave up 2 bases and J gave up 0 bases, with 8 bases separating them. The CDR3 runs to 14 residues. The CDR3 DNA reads TGTGCCAGCAGCTTACGGGACGGCTCCTACGAGCAGTACTTC. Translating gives CASSLRDGSYEQYF.

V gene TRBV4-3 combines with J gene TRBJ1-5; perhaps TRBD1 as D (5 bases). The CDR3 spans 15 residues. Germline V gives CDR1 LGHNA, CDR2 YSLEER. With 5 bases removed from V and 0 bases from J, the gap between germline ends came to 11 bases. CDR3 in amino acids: CASSTHRSSNQPQHF. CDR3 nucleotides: TGCGCCAGCAGCACGCACAGGAGTAGCAATCAGCCCCAGCATTTT.